This T cell receptor beta chain was retrieved from a study of cytomegalovirus exposure and HLA in healthy donors. The CDR3 is 14 residues long. V shed 4 bases and J shed 1 base, with 10 bases lying between them. CDR1 is MNHNS, CDR2 SASEGT, per germline. On this clone: What it binds is unknown.

Overall study results and limits: Some V segments (TRBV6-2 and TRBV6-3 among them) were excluded as indistinguishable. A few CMV-associated chains proved CMV antigen-specific in vitro.

The PCR made use of 60 Vbeta and 13 Jbeta primers. Using immunoSEQ multiplex PCR, the repertoire was profiled, and TCRdb retains in-frame clones only, with some absent. Counted here are 200,000 or so clones, 70% to 85% occurring once; the ten biggest clones make up 0.098%. The TCR originated in a boy younger than 10 in good health and CMV-seronegative. Specimen: PBMCs. The V call is TRBV6-1, the J call TRBJ1-2; unclear D gene. The CDR3 loop reads CASSVFSVNYGYTF. The CDR3 DNA reads TGTGCCAGCAGTGTGTTCAGCGTTAACTATGGCTACACCTTC.